This TCR beta chain was documented in a study of T cells in Graves' hyperthyroidism and ophthalmopathy. This clonotype has just a few counts. The ends were cut back, 4 bases at V and 2 bases at J, with 9 bases in the middle. CDR1 and CDR2 from the germline V gene are ENHRY and SYGVKD. The CDR3 extends over 13 amino acids. Researchers took RNA transcripts and amplified the TCR beta CDR3 regions from them. First-round RT-PCR with HTBI primers amplified the TCR CDR3 region. TCRdb itself ran the multiplex PCR reads through MiXCR, one entry per CDR3 protein. The table includes hundreds of thousands of distinct CDR3 sequences, about 20% detected once.

Material for sequencing was blood. The chain joins TRBV10-3 to TRBJ2-7; D may be TRBD2 (5 bases). This receptor was identified in a man aged 25 to 40 with Graves' ophthalmopathy. The CDR3, as DNA: TGTGCCATCAGTGTCCAGGAGGCCTACGAGCAGTACTTC. It yields the protein CAISVQEAYEQYF.